The clone carrying this T cell receptor (beta chain) appeared many times. Clinical symptoms, serum thyroxine, TRAb, thyroid ultrasound and orbital computed tomography informed diagnoses. This entry comes from a study of T cells in Graves' hyperthyroidism and ophthalmopathy. From RNA transcripts, TCR beta CDR3 regions were amplified. Carried out on the TCR CDR3, a first-round RT-PCR used the HTBI primer set. TCRdb reprocessed the multiplex PCR reads with MiXCR, giving one entry per CDR3 protein. The data show over 250,000 distinct CDR3 sequences, over 20% seen once. Input material: blood. The receptor comes from a man aged 25-40 years with Graves' ophthalmopathy.

CDR3 coding DNA: TGTGCCAGCAGTTCCCACGGGCAGTTCTCCTACGAGCAGTACTTC. Translation: CASSSHGQFSYEQYF. J is TRBJ2-7 and V is TRBV28; D gene ambiguous. The CDR3 has 15 amino acids. Germline V gene sequence: CDR1 MDHEN, CDR2 SYDVKM. Trimming stripped 4 bases from V and 0 bases from J, with 13 bases between.